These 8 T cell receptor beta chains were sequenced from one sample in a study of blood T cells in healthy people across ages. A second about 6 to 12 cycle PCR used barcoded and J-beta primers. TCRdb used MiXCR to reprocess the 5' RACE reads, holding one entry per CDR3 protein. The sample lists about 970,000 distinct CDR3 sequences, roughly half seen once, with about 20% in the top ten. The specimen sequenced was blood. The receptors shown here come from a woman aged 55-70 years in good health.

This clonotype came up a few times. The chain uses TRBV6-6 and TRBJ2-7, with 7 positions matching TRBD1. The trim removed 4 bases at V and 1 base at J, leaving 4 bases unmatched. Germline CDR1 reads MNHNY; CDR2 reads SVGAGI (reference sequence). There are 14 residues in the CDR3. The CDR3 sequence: CASSSGQVSYEQYF. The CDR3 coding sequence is TGTGCCAGCAGTTCCGGACAGGTTTCCTACGAGCAGTACTTC.

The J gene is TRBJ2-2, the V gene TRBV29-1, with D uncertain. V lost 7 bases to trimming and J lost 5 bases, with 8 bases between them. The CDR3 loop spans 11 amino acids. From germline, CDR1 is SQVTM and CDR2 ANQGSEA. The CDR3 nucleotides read TGCAGCGCCTTCAAAACCGGGGAGCTGTTTTTT. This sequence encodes CSAFKTGELFF.

The DNA for the CDR3 is TGCAGTGCTAGAGGGGGGACAGCAAACAATGAGCAGTTCTTC. Residues: CSARGGTANNEQFF. The chain has TRBV20-1 and TRBJ2-1; 7 bases align to TRBD1. The V gene's germline CDR1 is DFQATT and CDR2 SNEGSKA (reference sequence). The CDR3 runs 14 residues. Trimming took 1 base from V and 5 from J; bases not matched to a gene: 5.

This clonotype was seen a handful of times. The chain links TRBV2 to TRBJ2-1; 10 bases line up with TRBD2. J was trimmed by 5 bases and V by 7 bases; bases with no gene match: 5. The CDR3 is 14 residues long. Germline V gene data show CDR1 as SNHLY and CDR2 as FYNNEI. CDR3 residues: CASTTGLANNEQFF. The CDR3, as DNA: TGTGCCAGCACGACGGGACTAGCGAACAATGAGCAGTTCTTC.

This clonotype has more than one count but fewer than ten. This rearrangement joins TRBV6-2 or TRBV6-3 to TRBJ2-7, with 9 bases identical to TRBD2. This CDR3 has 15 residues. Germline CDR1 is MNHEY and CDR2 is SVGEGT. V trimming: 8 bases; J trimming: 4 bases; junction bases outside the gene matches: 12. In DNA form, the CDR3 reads TGTGCCAGCTCCGCGAACCCCAGCGGGAGGTACGAGCAGTACTTC. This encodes CASSANPSGRYEQYF.

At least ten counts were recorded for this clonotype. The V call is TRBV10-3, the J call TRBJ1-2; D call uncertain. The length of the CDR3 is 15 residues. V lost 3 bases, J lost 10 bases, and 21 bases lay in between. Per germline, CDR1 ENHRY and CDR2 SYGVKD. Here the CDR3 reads CAISDTASHRRVYTF. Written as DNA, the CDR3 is TGTGCCATCAGTGACACAGCCTCGCATCGGCGAGTCTACACCTTC.

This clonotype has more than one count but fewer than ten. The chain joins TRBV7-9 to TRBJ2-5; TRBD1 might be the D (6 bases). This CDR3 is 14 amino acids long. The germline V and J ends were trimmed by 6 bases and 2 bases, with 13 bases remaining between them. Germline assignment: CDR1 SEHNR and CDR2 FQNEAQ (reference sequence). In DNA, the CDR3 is TGTGCCAGCAGGCTACAGGGAGCGCAAGAGACCCAGTACTTC. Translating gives CASRLQGAQETQYF.

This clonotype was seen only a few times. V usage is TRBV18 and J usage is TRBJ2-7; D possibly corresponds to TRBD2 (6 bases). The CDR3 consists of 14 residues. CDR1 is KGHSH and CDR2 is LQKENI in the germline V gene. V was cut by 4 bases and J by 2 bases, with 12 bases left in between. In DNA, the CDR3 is TGTGCCAGCTCACTAGAACTAGCAGCCTACGAGCAGTACTTC. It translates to CASSLELAAYEQYF.